These 20 T cell receptor beta chains were all obtained from the same sample, sequenced in a study of cytomegalovirus exposure and HLA in healthy donors. The study ran its PCR with 60 Vbeta and 13 Jbeta primers. Method: immunoSEQ multiplex PCR; TCRdb's copy keeps in-frame clones and lacks some. This sample yields roughly 200,000 clones, of which about 9.4% are seen a single time; 1% to 1.5% belongs to the top ten. Sequencing was carried out using PBMCs. The receptors derive from a woman aged 25 to 45 in good health and CMV-seropositive.

The chain combines TRBV9 with TRBJ2-1; 13 positions match TRBD2. The CDR3 is 17 residues long. Germline lookup yields CDR1 SGDLS and CDR2 YYNGEE. Trimming removed 2 bases from V and 10 bases from J; junction bases left unmatched: 12. The CDR3 DNA follows: TGTGCCAGCAGCGTGGGGATAGCGGGACTAGCGGGAAGAGAGCAGTTCTTC. Translating it yields CASSVGIAGLAGREQFF.

Worth noting for this clone: The same CDR3 is also encoded by other DNA sequences in this sample. The genes are TRBV5-1 and TRBJ1-4, with 8 bases lining up with TRBD1. The CDR3 contains 14 residues. Looked up from germline, CDR1 is SGHRS and CDR2 is YFSETQ. The V and J ends lost 1 base and 5 bases, in that order; junction bases with no gene match: 1. The chain's CDR3 is CASSLRQGNEKLFF. CDR3 DNA sequence: TGCGCCAGCAGCTTGCGACAGGGGAATGAAAAACTGTTTTTT.

This clone was seen only a few times. This chain joins TRBV11-2 and TRBJ2-1, with 10 bases lining up with TRBD1. Germline CDR1 SGHAT, CDR2 FQNNGV. The CDR3 covers 13 residues. V lost 2 bases and J lost 15; bases outside the gene matches: 7. In DNA form, the CDR3 reads TGTGCCAGCAGCTTATTTGACAGGGGGCGCGGGTTCTTC. Residues: CASSLFDRGRGFF.

There are a few counts of this clone. Other DNA sequences in the sample encode the same CDR3. The chain has TRBV25-1 and TRBJ2-5; no definite D call. The V gene lost 4 bases and the J gene lost 4 bases, with 19 bases spanning the gap. The CDR3 loop spans 16 amino acids. CDR1 MGHDK and CDR2 SYGVNS come from the germline V gene. Here the CDR3 reads CASSAGRSARGETQYF. CDR3 nucleotides: TGTGCCAGCAGTGCGGGTCGGAGCGCACGTGGAGAGACCCAGTACTTC.

This clone was detected only a few times. The chain links TRBV19 to TRBJ1-1; unclear D gene. Germline CDR1 and CDR2: LNHDA and SQIVND (reference sequence). V was clipped by 6 bases and J by 5 bases, with 13 bases between them. The CDR3 is 13 amino acids. CDR3 nucleotide sequence: TGTGCCAGTAGGACTTCGGGTGGGACTGAAGCTTTCTTT. Translation: CASRTSGGTEAFF.

V and J are TRBV9 and TRBJ1-5; D not resolved. Trimming stripped 1 base from V and 0 bases from J, with 8 bases between. Germline V gives CDR1 SGDLS, CDR2 YYNGEE. The CDR3 sequence is 15 residues long. CDR3 nucleotides: TGTGCCAGCAGCGTAACTGCTTATAGCAATCAGCCCCAGCATTTT. As protein: CASSVTAYSNQPQHF.

This clone was seen only a few times. The chain couples TRBV12-5 to TRBJ2-1; 8 nucleotides match TRBD2. Germline V gene sequence: CDR1 LGHNT, CDR2 FRNRAP. The CDR3 runs to 13 residues. V shed 4 bases and J 13 bases; nucleotides not matched to a gene: 9. CDR3 DNA sequence: TGTGCTAGTGGTTCCTACGGCGGGAGGTTTCAGTTCTTC. Translation: CASGSYGGRFQFF. The whole variable domain, filled in from reference TRBV12-5 and TRBJ2-1, reads DARVTQTPRHKVTEMGQEVTMRCQPILGHNTVFWYRQTMMQGLELLAYFRNRAPLDDSGMPKDRFSAEMPDATLATLKIQPSEPRDSAVYFCASGSYGGRFQFFGPGTRLTVL.

A few counts support this clone. The chain recombines TRBV2 with TRBJ2-7, with TRBD2 identical over 7 bases. The length of the CDR3 is 12 residues. J lost 2 bases, V lost 8 bases, and 3 bases had no gene match. Germline assignment: CDR1 SNHLY and CDR2 FYNNEI. CDR3 coding DNA: TGTGCCAGCGACGGGACTACCTACGAGCAGTACTTC. It is translated as CASDGTTYEQYF.

This clone was picked up a small number of times. J is TRBJ1-1 and V is TRBV10-3, with a possible D match to TRBD1 (5 bases). Germline V gives CDR1 ENHRY, CDR2 SYGVKD. Deletions cut 2 bases from V and 8 bases from J, with 9 bases between. This CDR3 comprises 12 residues. The CDR3 spells CAISEGAGEAFF. The CDR3 region has the DNA TGTGCCATCAGTGAGGGGGCAGGGGAAGCTTTCTTT.

This clone was seen a few times. V and J are TRBV11-2 and TRBJ1-1; no reliable D call. The CDR3 loop spans 13 amino acids. Germline lookup yields CDR1 SGHAT and CDR2 FQNNGV. Trimming shortened V by 6 bases and J by 2 bases, and 10 bases separated the two germline ends. This CDR3 is CASRNQVNTEAFF. The CDR3 DNA follows: TGTGCCAGCAGAAATCAGGTTAACACTGAAGCTTTCTTT. Full variable domain (rest looked up from reference TRBV11-2 and TRBJ1-1): EAGVAQSPRYKIIEKRQSVAFWCNPISGHATLYWYQQILGQGPKLLIQFQNNGVVDDSQLPKDRFSAERLKGVDSTLKIQPAKLEDSAVYLCASRNQVNTEAFFGQGTRLTVV.

CDR3 amino acids: CASAVIAGGTDTQYF. The CDR3 DNA sequence: TGTGCCAGCGCGGTAATAGCGGGGGGCACAGATACGCAGTATTTT. V is TRBV5-4 and J is TRBJ2-3; 9 bases are shared with TRBD2. With 7 bases clipped from V and 1 base from J, the junction kept 7 bases outside the gene matches. The germline V gene has CDR1 SGHNT and CDR2 YYREEE (reference sequence). The CDR3 is made up of 15 amino acids.

The sample holds a few counts of this clone. CDR3 in DNA: TGTGCCAGCAGCTTGATTACGGGGATCGGGGTTGGGAGCAATCAGCCCCAGCATTTT. This translates into CASSLITGIGVGSNQPQHF. The chain recombines TRBV5-8 with TRBJ1-5; D gene unclear. The CDR3 sequence is 19 residues long. V was cut by 1 base and J by 1 base, with 21 bases left in between. Germline V lookup: CDR1 SGHTS, CDR2 YDEGEE. Combining the CDR3 with reference TRBV5-8 and TRBJ1-5 gives the whole variable domain EAGVTQSPTHLIKTRGQQATLRCSPISGHTSVYWYQQALGLGLQFLLWYDEGEERNRGNFPPRFSGRQFPNYSSELNVNALELEDSALYLCASSLITGIGVGSNQPQHFGDGTRLSIL.

This clone appeared a few times. V is TRBV29-1 and J is TRBJ2-1, with D possibly TRBD2 on 5 matching bases. V gave up 7 bases and J gave up 4 bases, with 11 bases separating them. The germline gives CDR1 SQVTM, CDR2 ANQGSEA. CDR3 length: 12 residues. CDR3 nucleotides: TGCAGCGCCAGGACTGCTTACAATGAGCAGTTCTTC. It yields the protein CSARTAYNEQFF.

The chain has TRBV6-1 and TRBJ1-1; TRBD1 aligns across 7 bases. Trimming took 7 bases from V and 0 from J; bases not matched to a gene: 8. Per the germline V gene, CDR1 is MNHNS and CDR2 is SASEGT. The CDR3 runs 15 residues. Here the CDR3 DNA reads TGTGCCAGCATGAGACAGGGCCTTCTGAACACTGAAGCTTTCTTT. It codes for CASMRQGLLNTEAFF.

The chain links TRBV18 to TRBJ1-2; no clear D. Germline lookup yields CDR1 KGHSH and CDR2 LQKENI. The V end was cut by 3 bases, the J end by 0 bases, with 11 bases between. The CDR3 has 15 amino acids. The CDR3 coding sequence is TGTGCCAGCTCACCGCGAGACTTCCCTAACTATGGCTACACCTTC. Translation: CASSPRDFPNYGYTF. Using reference TRBV18 and TRBJ1-2 for the parts outside the CDR3, the full variable domain is NAGVMQNPRHLVRRRGQEARLRCSPMKGHSHVYWYRQLPEEGLKFMVYLQKENIIDESGMPKERFSAEFPKEGPSILRIQQVVRGDSAAYFCASSPRDFPNYGYTFGSGTRLTVV.

This clone came up a few times. The genes are TRBV6-6 and TRBJ1-2, with TRBD1 identical over 9 bases. The CDR3 covers 16 residues. The J segment lost 7 bases and the V segment lost 2 bases, leaving 11 bases of the junction unmatched. Germline CDR1 MNHNY, CDR2 SVGAGI (reference sequence). The CDR3, as DNA: TGTGCCAGCAGTTACGGAGGGACAGGGCGGTTATCTGGCTACACCTTC. The encoded protein is CASSYGGTGRLSGYTF.

The chain recombines TRBV6-5 with TRBJ2-3; TRBD1 is a possible D gene (5 bases). The CDR3 runs to 13 residues. V shed 2 bases and J shed 7 bases, with 10 bases lying between them. Germline values: CDR1 MNHEY, CDR2 SVGAGI. CDR3 in amino acids: CASSYRGQNTQYF. The CDR3 DNA sequence: TGTGCCAGCAGTTACAGGGGTCAGAATACGCAGTATTTT.

V gene TRBV4-1 combines with J gene TRBJ2-3, with no clear D. The germline V and J ends were trimmed by 4 bases and 4 bases, with 15 bases remaining between them. Germline V gives CDR1 MGHRA, CDR2 YSYEKL. There are 15 residues in the CDR3. The CDR3 DNA reads as TGCGCCAGCAGCCCCCAAAGCCACTTAGCAGATACGCAGTATTTT. This encodes CASSPQSHLADTQYF.

The J gene is TRBJ2-1, the V gene TRBV5-1, with D unresolved. The ends were cut back, 7 bases at V and 2 bases at J, with 19 bases in the middle. This CDR3 is built from 16 residues. Germline V gene lookup returns CDR1 SGHRS and CDR2 YFSETQ. As DNA, the CDR3 is TGCGCCAGCTCCCTGGGTAGCAATAACCCCTACAATGAGCAGTTCTTC. It codes for CASSLGSNNPYNEQFF. The full variable domain, with the rest looked up from reference TRBV5-1 and TRBJ2-1, is KAGVTQTPRYLIKTRGQQVTLSCSPISGHRSVSWYQQTPGQGLQFLFEYFSETQRNKGNFPGRFSGRQFSNSRSEMNVSTLELGDSALYLCASSLGSNNPYNEQFFGPGTRLTVL.

This clone was detected a few times. This chain joins TRBV11-2 and TRBJ2-3, with 9 nucleotides matching TRBD2. The germline gives CDR1 SGHAT, CDR2 FQNNGV. The CDR3 spans 16 residues. Trimming at V came to 5 bases and at J to 2 bases, leaving 8 bases not matched to a gene. The CDR3 DNA reads as TGTGCCAGCAGCACAGGGACTAGCCGGGACACAGATACGCAGTATTTT. It translates to CASSTGTSRDTDTQYF.